This TCR beta chain was obtained from a study of blood T cell repertoires in COVID-19. Turning to the study itself: COVID-19 samples, acute and convalescent, were from the United States, Italy and Spain.

Repertoires were generated with immunoSEQ multiplex PCR, while TCRdb's copy carries only in-frame clones and drops some. The sample has tens of thousands of clones, 78% seen once. Germline V gene sequence: CDR1 SGHRS, CDR2 YFSETQ. V was clipped by 4 bases and J by 4 bases; unmatched bases: 4. CDR3 length equals 13 residues. The receptor was isolated from a human donor in a cohort sampled during active COVID-19. The sample consisted of peripheral blood. This chain links TRBV5-1 with TRBJ2-7, with TRBD2 identical over 8 bases. Written as DNA, the CDR3 is TGCGCCAGCAGCGGGACTAGTGGGTACGAGCAGTACTTC. Translating gives CASSGTSGYEQYF. The full variable domain, with the rest looked up from reference TRBV5-1 and TRBJ2-7, is KAGVTQTPRYLIKTRGQQVTLSCSPISGHRSVSWYQQTPGQGLQFLFEYFSETQRNKGNFPGRFSGRQFSNSRSEMNVSTLELGDSALYLCASSGTSGYEQYFGPGTRLTVT.